This TCR beta chain appears in the sequencing data of a study of T cell responses to AZD1222 COVID-19 vaccine. V lost 7 bases and J lost 4, with 16 bases in between. In germline, CDR1 is LNHDA, CDR2 SQIVND (reference sequence). This CDR3 spans 14 amino acids. Only one count was recorded for this clone. Its antigen remains unidentified. Some clones are missing from TCRdb's copy, which holds only in-frame ones; the method was immunoSEQ multiplex PCR. The sample yields about 77,000 clones, 92% seen once. Findings and limits, study-wide: Every sample of the repertoires postdated the peak T cell response. Donor demographics were predominantly white British with a female majority; clonal diversity may be underestimated.

Second-dose timings of about 4 or about 12 weeks were pooled. The V and J genes are TRBV19 and TRBJ1-2; D possibly corresponds to TRBD1 (6 bases). Sequencing was performed on peripheral blood, taken 28 days after the second AZD1222 dose. This receptor was obtained from an adult who received the AZD1222 COVID-19 vaccine. CDR3 protein: CASNRQGTAYGYTF. DNA of the CDR3: TGTGCCAGTAACCGCCAGGGGACGGCCTATGGCTACACCTTC.